The rows below give T cell receptor beta chains drawn from one sample of a study of blood T cell repertoires in COVID-19. Some clones are missing from TCRdb's copy, which holds only in-frame ones; the method was immunoSEQ multiplex PCR. The profile shows some 250,000 clones, approximately 84% of them singletons. The sequenced sample was peripheral blood. The receptors shown here come from a man in his fifties with active or convalescent COVID-19. Both conserved end residues are part of each CDR3. D genes are given only for firm matches. Rows give clone size only sometimes, using once, few, many, or a class for an expanded clone.

TRBV3-1/TRBV3-2	TRBD2	-	TRBJ2-7	TGTGCCAGCAGCCATGGACGACTAGCGGGTTCCTACGAGCAGTACTTC	CASSHGRLAGSYEQYF
TRBV19	-	-	TRBJ2-7	TGTGCCAGTAGTCAAGCACCCAATACGGGGGAGCAGTACTTC	CASSQAPNTGEQYF
TRBV19	TRBD1	-	TRBJ1-5	TGTGCCAGTAGTAAAGACAGGGGGCGGGCTATTAATCAGCCCCAGCATTTT	CASSKDRGRAINQPQHF
TRBV5-1	-	-	TRBJ1-6	TGCGCCAGCAGCCCGAACGGTTCACCCCTCCACTTT	CASSPNGSPLHF
TRBV5-1	TRBD2	-	TRBJ2-2	TGCGCCAGCAGCTTAGGCGGGGGGCCTTACACCGGGGAGCTGTTTTTT	CASSLGGGPYTGELFF
TRBV7-9	-	-	TRBJ1-2	TGTGCCAGCAGCCCATACAGTTTGACCGTTTTTAACTATGGCTACACCTTC	CASSPYSLTVFNYGYTF
TRBV23-1	TRBD1	once	TRBJ2-7	TGCGCCAGCAGTCAATCAGACAGGGATCTCTGGTGCGAGCAGTACTTC	CASSQSDRDLWCEQYF
TRBV29-1	TRBD2	-	TRBJ2-7	TGCAGCGTTGGTCCTAGCGGGTCCTACGAGCAGTACTTC	CSVGPSGSYEQYF
TRBV11-2	TRBD1	few	TRBJ1-6	TGTGCCAGCAGCTCCGTCACAGGGGCAGTCGGTAGTTCACCCCTCCACTTT	CASSSVTGAVGSSPLHF
TRBV12-3/TRBV12-4	-	-	TRBJ1-4	TGTGCCAATACGGTGGGCCCCCTTTTT	CANTVGPLF
TRBV6-5	-	-	TRBJ1-6	TGTGCCAGCACTGGAGGGATGCAATTTTCACCCCTCCACTTT	CASTGGMQFSPLHF
TRBV6-2/TRBV6-3	-	few	TRBJ1-5	TGTGCCAGCAGTTACCCCCCGGAGAGCAATCAGCCCCAGCATTTT	CASSYPPESNQPQHF
TRBV29-1	-	-	TRBJ2-2	TGCAGCGTTAGGACAACGACCATCGCCGGGGAGCTGTTTTTT	CSVRTTTIAGELFF
TRBV7-2	TRBD1	-	TRBJ2-5	TGTGCCAGCAGCTCAGACAGGGGGCTGGTTGAGACCCAGTACTTC	CASSSDRGLVETQYF
TRBV7-2	TRBD2	-	TRBJ2-2	TGTGCCAGCAGCCTTCAGCGGGGGAACACCGGGGAGCTGTTTTTT	CASSLQRGNTGELFF
TRBV6-1	-	-	TRBJ1-1	TGTGCCAGCAGTTCAGCAGAGCGTGGAGCTTTCTTT	CASSSAERGAFF
TRBV29-1	TRBD1	-	TRBJ1-4	TGCAGCGCCAAATCCCGGGACAGTAATGAAAAACTGTTTTTT	CSAKSRDSNEKLFF